This note documents a single T cell receptor beta chain sequence. Its target is not known. These data belong to a study of siplizumab effects on memory and regulatory T cells. Study findings and constraints: Siplizumab conditions gave an average of approximately 71% Treg-derived mappable alloreactive CD4+ clones, versus roughly 25% for controls. Naive T cells were seemingly more diverse than memory cells, and major contributions to the alloresponse seemed to be made by them. In siplizumab cultures, the suppressive function of proliferating Tregs remained unconfirmed.

The V gene's germline CDR1 is MGHDK and CDR2 SYGVNS. CDR3 length: 18 amino acids. V was pared by 2 bases and J by 4 bases, with 23 bases between. Using immunoSEQ multiplex PCR, the repertoire was profiled, and TCRdb retains in-frame clones only, with some absent. The table records approximately 82,000 clones, roughly 90% of them present only once. The TCR comes from a human donor in good health. Sequencing was carried out using Tregs sorted from blood. The chain recombines TRBV25-1 with TRBJ2-5; D is perhaps TRBD1 or TRBD2 (7 bases each). CDR3 DNA: TGTGCCAGCAGTGAAATAGGCGCAGGGGGAGGGACCCGAGAGACCCAGTACTTC. This encodes CASSEIGAGGGTRETQYF.